Each of the 15 T cell receptor beta chains below was sequenced from the same sample in a study of PD-1 blockade in classical Hodgkin lymphoma. Time point indicated: cycle 4 day 1 (C4D1), after six to seven weeks of nivolumab. Every patient experienced relapse after autologous stem cell transplantation, and brentuximab vedotin exposure varied. Magnetic negative selection isolated CD8+ T cells from thawed PBMCs. TCRdb keeps only in-frame clones here, not all; method: immunoSEQ multiplex PCR. The sample carries around 21,000 clones, approximately 80% recorded once. This specimen consisted of CD8+ T cells from blood, obtained before the fourth cycle of nivolumab. The source is a human donor with classical Hodgkin lymphoma.

CDR3 in DNA: TGTGCCAGTAGTATGAGGAGCACTGAAGCTTTCTTT. It is translated as CASSMRSTEAFF. The J gene is TRBJ1-1, the V gene TRBV19; D not resolved. The CDR3 length is 12 residues. With 3 bases removed from V and 4 bases from J, the gap between germline ends came to 6 bases. CDR1 LNHDA and CDR2 SQIVND come from the germline V gene (reference sequence).

The chain links TRBV19 to TRBJ2-5; D unresolved. Germline-derived CDR1 and CDR2 are LNHDA and SQIVND (reference sequence). The CDR3 runs 13 residues. V was trimmed by 3 bases and J by 0 bases, leaving 5 bases between them. CDR3 nucleotide sequence: TGTGCCAGTAGTATCGTGAACCAAGAGACCCAGTACTTC. Protein sequence: CASSIVNQETQYF.

The chain is built from TRBV27 and TRBJ2-7; D is undetermined. Germline CDR1 reads MNHEY; CDR2 reads SMNVEV (reference sequence). V was pared by 4 bases and J by 7 bases, with 14 bases between. The CDR3 sequence is 13 residues long. The CDR3 DNA reads as TGTGCCAGCAGTTCCGGCCCCTTAGGGGAGCAGTACTTC. Protein sequence: CASSSGPLGEQYF.

The genes are TRBV29-1 and TRBJ2-1, with D unresolved. Germline loops: CDR1 SQVTM, CDR2 ANQGSEA. The CDR3 totals 14 residues. V was shortened by 5 bases and J by 0 bases, with 11 bases between the two germline ends. The CDR3 nucleotides are TGCAGCGTTCTCATACAGAGCTCCTACAATGAGCAGTTCTTC. This encodes CSVLIQSSYNEQFF.

This clone was picked up one time. V usage is TRBV11-3 and J usage is TRBJ2-1; 14 bases agree with TRBD2. The V gene end was trimmed by 5 bases and the J gene end by 4 bases; junction bases not matched to a gene: 1. The CDR3 length is 15 residues. The germline CDR1 and CDR2 sequences are SGHNT and YENEEA. The CDR3 spells CASSRTSGGYNEQFF. CDR3 bases: TGTGCCAGCAGCCGGACTAGCGGGGGGTACAATGAGCAGTTCTTC.

The chain joins TRBV7-2 to TRBJ1-3; TRBD1 might be the D (6 bases). This CDR3 has 16 residues. The V end was cut by 4 bases, the J end by 0 bases, with 13 bases between. The germline gives CDR1 SGHTA, CDR2 FQGNSA. The chain's CDR3 is CASSYTQGYSGNTIYF. The CDR3 DNA reads TGTGCCAGCAGCTACACTCAGGGGTACTCTGGAAACACCATATATTTT. Variable domain in full (rest from reference TRBV7-2 and TRBJ1-3): GAGVSQSPSNKVTEKGKDVELRCDPISGHTALYWYRQSLGQGLEFLIYFQGNSAPDKSGLPSDRFSAERTGGSVSTLTIQRTQQEDSAVYLCASSYTQGYSGNTIYFGEGSWLTVV.

The chain links TRBV5-1 to TRBJ2-6; no definite D call. V was trimmed by 5 bases and J by 0 bases, leaving 15 bases between them. Germline V gene data show CDR1 as SGHRS and CDR2 as YFSETQ. This CDR3 is built from 17 residues. CDR3 nucleotides: TGCGCCAGCAGTTTTGGGTCGGATTTCTCTGGGGCCAACGTCCTGACTTTC. Amino acids: CASSFGSDFSGANVLTF.

The chain carries TRBV7-6 and TRBJ2-7; perhaps TRBD1 as D (6 bases). The germline V and J ends were trimmed by 1 base and 1 base, with 17 bases remaining between them. Germline V gene lookup returns CDR1 SGHVS and CDR2 FNYEAQ. The CDR3 length is 17 residues. CDR3: CASSLGGAGEVSYEQYF. The CDR3, as DNA: TGTGCCAGCAGCTTAGGAGGCGCAGGGGAAGTTTCCTACGAGCAGTACTTC.

This clone was detected only once. V usage is TRBV5-6 and J usage is TRBJ2-2, with TRBD1 identical over 9 bases. The CDR3 totals 17 residues. Trimming took 4 bases from V and 3 from J; bases not matched to a gene: 10. Germline V gives CDR1 SGHDT, CDR2 YYEEEE. This CDR3 is CASSRGLRQGDTGELFF. Written as DNA, the CDR3 is TGTGCCAGCAGCCGCGGCTTAAGACAGGGGGACACCGGGGAGCTGTTTTTT.

V gene TRBV19 combines with J gene TRBJ1-3; perhaps TRBD1 as D (6 bases). Germline CDR1 is LNHDA and CDR2 is SQIVND (reference sequence). This CDR3 spans 14 amino acids. V lost 10 bases and J lost 4, with 17 bases in between. CDR3 amino acids: CATAGVMDGNTIYF. Here the CDR3 DNA reads TGTGCCACCGCAGGGGTTATGGACGGAAACACCATATATTTT.

By share, this clone ranks as medium-sized. V is TRBV4-3 and J is TRBJ2-3; TRBD2 agrees at 9 bases. Unmatched junction bases numbered 4, after V lost 1 base and J lost 5 bases. CDR1 and CDR2 (germline): LGHNA, YSLEER. The CDR3 loop spans 15 amino acids. CDR3 DNA sequence: TGCGCCAGCAGCCAAGGGGGTAGCGGGGGAGATACGCAGTATTTT. Translated, it gives CASSQGGSGGDTQYF.

The V gene is TRBV5-5, the J gene TRBJ1-1, with D possibly TRBD1 on 6 matching bases. The CDR3 sequence is 16 residues long. The germline gives CDR1 SGHKS, CDR2 YYEKEE (reference sequence). Trimming stripped 0 bases from V and 1 base from J, with 13 bases between. The CDR3 sequence is CASSLAGEVTNTEAFF. The CDR3 DNA reads as TGTGCCAGCAGCTTGGCAGGGGAAGTGACGAACACTGAAGCTTTCTTT.

As regards this clone: Germline and junction disagree at one end, which may indicate a read error. The J gene is TRBJ2-2, the V gene TRBV7-6; D gene ambiguous. The length of the CDR3 is 15 residues. The germline gives CDR1 SGHVS, CDR2 FNYEAQ. The DNA of the CDR3 is TGTGCCAACAGCTTATGGGCGTGGGTCTCCGGGGAGCTGTTTTTT. This codes for CANSLWAWVSGELFF.

This chain uses TRBV28 with TRBJ1-5; no firm D call. Trimming left V 3 bases short and J 3 bases short, with 15 bases between. CDR3 size: 16 residues. Germline V gene data show CDR1 as MDHEN and CDR2 as SYDVKM. CDR3 nucleotides: TGTGCCAGCAGTTTGCCGGGTATTAGGGACAATCAGCCCCAGCATTTT. Protein sequence: CASSLPGIRDNQPQHF.

The chain combines TRBV5-6 with TRBJ2-3; the D gene is possibly TRBD2 (6 bases). The CDR3 extends over 14 amino acids. The germline V gene has CDR1 SGHDT and CDR2 YYEEEE. V dropped 4 bases and J dropped 1 base, with 10 bases sitting between them. CDR3 in amino acids: CASSPGGGTDTQYF. CDR3 DNA sequence: TGTGCCAGCAGCCCGGGCGGGGGCACAGATACGCAGTATTTT.